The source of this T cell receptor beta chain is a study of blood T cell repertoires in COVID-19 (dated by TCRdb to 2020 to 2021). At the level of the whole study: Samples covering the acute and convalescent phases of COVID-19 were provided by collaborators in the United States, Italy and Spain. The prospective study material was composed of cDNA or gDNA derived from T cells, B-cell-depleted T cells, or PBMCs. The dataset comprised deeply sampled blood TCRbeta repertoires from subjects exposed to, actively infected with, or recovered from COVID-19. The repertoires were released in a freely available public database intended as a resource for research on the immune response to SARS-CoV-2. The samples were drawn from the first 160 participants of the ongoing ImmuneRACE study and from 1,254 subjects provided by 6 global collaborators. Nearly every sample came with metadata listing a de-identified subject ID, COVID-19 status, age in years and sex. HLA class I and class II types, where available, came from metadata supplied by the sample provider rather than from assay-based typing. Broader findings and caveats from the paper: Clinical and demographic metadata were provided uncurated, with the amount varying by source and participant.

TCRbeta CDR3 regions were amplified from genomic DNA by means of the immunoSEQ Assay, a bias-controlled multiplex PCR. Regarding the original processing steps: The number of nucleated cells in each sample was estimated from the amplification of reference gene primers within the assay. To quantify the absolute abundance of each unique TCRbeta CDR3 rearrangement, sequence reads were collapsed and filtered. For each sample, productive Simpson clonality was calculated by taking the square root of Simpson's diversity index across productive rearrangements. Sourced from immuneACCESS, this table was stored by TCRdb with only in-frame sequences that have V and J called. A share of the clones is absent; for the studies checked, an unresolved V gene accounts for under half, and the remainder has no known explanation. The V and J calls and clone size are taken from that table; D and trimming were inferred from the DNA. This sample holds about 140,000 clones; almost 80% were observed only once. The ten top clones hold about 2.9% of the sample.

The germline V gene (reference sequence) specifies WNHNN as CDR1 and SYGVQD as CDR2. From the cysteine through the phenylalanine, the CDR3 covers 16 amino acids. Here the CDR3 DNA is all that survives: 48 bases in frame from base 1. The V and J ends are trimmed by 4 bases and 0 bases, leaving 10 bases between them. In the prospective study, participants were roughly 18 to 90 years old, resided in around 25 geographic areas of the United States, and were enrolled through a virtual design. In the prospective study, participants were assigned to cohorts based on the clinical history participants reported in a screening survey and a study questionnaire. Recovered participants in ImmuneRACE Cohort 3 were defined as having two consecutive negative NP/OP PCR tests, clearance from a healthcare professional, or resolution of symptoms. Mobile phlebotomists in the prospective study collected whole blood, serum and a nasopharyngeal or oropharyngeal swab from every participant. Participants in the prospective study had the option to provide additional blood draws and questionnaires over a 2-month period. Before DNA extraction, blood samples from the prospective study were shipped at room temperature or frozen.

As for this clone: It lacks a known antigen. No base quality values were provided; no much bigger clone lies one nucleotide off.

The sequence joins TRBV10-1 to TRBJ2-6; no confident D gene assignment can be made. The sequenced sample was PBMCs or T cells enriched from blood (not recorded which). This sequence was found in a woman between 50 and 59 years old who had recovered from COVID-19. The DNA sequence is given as TGCGCCAGCAGTGCCACCAGTATCTCTGGGGCCAACGTCCTGACTTTC. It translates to CASSATSISGANVLTF.